These T cell receptor beta chains were read from a single sample in a study of regulatory T cells in long-lasting Graves disease. TCRdb called the multiplex PCR reads again in MiXCR, with one record for every CDR3 protein. Among 500,000 to 700,000 distinct CDR3 sequences listed, under 20% were seen once. The same sample was also used in a study of T cells in Graves' hyperthyroidism and ophthalmopathy.

The material was peripheral blood mononuclear cells (PBMCs), obtained at new diagnosis, from a patient treated with antithyroid drugs. Receptors were obtained from a woman in her twenties or thirties with Graves disease. CDR3s include the opening cysteine and the closing phenylalanine or tryptophan.

CDR3	V	length	J
CASSFGGKSTGELFF	TRBV12-3/TRBV12-4	15	TRBJ2-2
CASSDSKTEGRVRDTQYF	TRBV9	18	TRBJ2-3
CASSFSLGREDLYNEQFF	TRBV6-2/TRBV6-3	18	TRBJ2-1
CASSPHRGTEAFF	TRBV11-2	13	TRBJ1-1
CASSPRDRDVNEQFF	TRBV28	15	TRBJ2-1
CASKIRPGQGWAGELFF	TRBV27	17	TRBJ2-2
CAGYRVNTGELFF	TRBV28	13	TRBJ2-2
CSAASVSSSYEQYF	TRBV20-1	14	TRBJ2-7
CSVGVDRAPYEQYF	TRBV29-1	14	TRBJ2-7
CSAREIAGASDTQYF	TRBV20-1	15	TRBJ2-3
CASSDPGLAGGSTDTQYF	TRBV28	18	TRBJ2-3
CASSSPVGLIQRAFF	TRBV28	15	TRBJ1-1
CASSFQTGDSPLHF	TRBV7-2	14	TRBJ1-6
CASSLNRADEQHF	TRBV18	13	TRBJ2-7
CASSLRTTYEQYF	TRBV5-1	13	TRBJ2-7
CASSSTIQTGELFF	TRBV10-2	14	TRBJ2-2
CAIRAGGTNEKLFF	TRBV10-3	14	TRBJ1-4
CASSLDASYNEQFF	TRBV7-9	14	TRBJ2-1
CATSRGTSGPRGADTQYF	TRBV15	18	TRBJ2-3
CASSARTGLVEQYF	TRBV9	14	TRBJ2-7